This T cell receptor beta chain was captured in a study of CD8 T cells in ankylosing spondylitis (dated by TCRdb to about 2017). In terms of the full investigation: To find TCR variants linked to disease, the study profiled T cell receptor beta repertoires in ankylosing spondylitis patients and healthy donors. In total, the full study cohort was made up of 100 to 140 healthy donors and roughly 27 ankylosing spondylitis patients. Peripheral blood samples were taken, and synovial fluid was additionally collected from ankylosing spondylitis patients.

Data came from an Illumina HiSeq 2500. Quantitative 5'-RACE with molecular barcodes was used to prepare TCR beta libraries. Per the source publication's procedure: Disease-linked TCR variants were identified with a new computational method built on a probabilistic model of VDJ rearrangement. Clones were called with MiXCR by TCRdb after fastp trimmed the public reads at Q25, and only in-frame beta chains were retained. When rows share a CDR3 protein, they turn into one entry using the most common DNA and genes. For this entry, the V and J calls and clone size follow TCRdb and not the study's own pipeline. In this sample the table shows more than 300,000 distinct CDR3 sequences, around 10% of which occur a single time. About a tenth of the sample is taken by the ten largest. Ten or more counts support this clonotype. Its antigen is not yet known. Per-base qualities were not stored, and no clone one base away is much larger.

Overall study outcomes, separate from this receptor: A CD8+ phenotype was shown by the disease-linked clones, which were found at relatively low frequencies in peripheral blood. According to the report, matched synovial fluid samples from ankylosing spondylitis patients were significantly enriched for the disease-linked clones. Blood from ankylosing spondylitis patients appeared to be characterized by a TCR beta motif made up of about 8 highly homologous amino acid variants. Some of the motif variants had been reported before in the synovial fluid and blood of reactive arthritis patients, a finding that suggests common disease-initiation mechanisms.

The germline V gene (reference sequence) supplies CDR1 DFQATT and CDR2 SNEGSKA. The CDR3, from cysteine to phenylalanine, totals 16 residues. Only the CDR3 region is kept as DNA, spanning 48 bases read in frame from base 1. Germline trimming amounts to 4 bases on V and 0 bases on J, with 9 as the count of junction bases outside the gene matches. Source material: blood, either unsorted or a sorted T cell fraction (not recorded which). The V and J segments used are TRBV20-1 and TRBJ2-3, and 8 bases in between align with TRBD2. The clonotype comes from a female donor with ankylosing spondylitis or in good health (not recorded which). In nucleotide form, the sequence is TGCAGTGCTAAGCCCGGACTAGCTGGGAGCACAGATACGCAGTATTTT. This is translated as CSAKPGLAGSTDTQYF.